This TCR beta chain was captured by sequencing in a study of T cells after yellow fever vaccination. Study-level findings and limits: Subsequent booster samples again held most clones from primary vaccination (around 96% CD4, approximately 85% CD8).

This clonotype was counted ten times or more. As yet, its antigen is unknown. V was shortened by 2 bases and J by 4 bases, with 21 bases between the two germline ends. The germline gives CDR1 SGHDN, CDR2 FVKESK. The CDR3 loop spans 17 amino acids. TCRdb ran MiXCR on the 5' RACE reads and lists one entry per CDR3 protein. The table has some 240,000 distinct CDR3 sequences, about 3.5% seen once. Here the sequenced sample was PBMCs, taken 15 days after the yellow fever booster vaccination. The chain uses TRBV14 and TRBJ2-7; D may match TRBD1 or TRBD2 (6 bases each). This TCR was sampled from a man aged 18 to 30 who received the YFV17D yellow fever vaccine. CDR3 amino acids: CASSQTKGLRGPYEQYF. The CDR3 coding sequence is TGTGCCAGCAGCCAAACCAAGGGACTTCGGGGGCCGTACGAGCAGTACTTC. Full variable domain (remainder filled in from reference TRBV14 and TRBJ2-7): EAGVTQFPSHSVIEKGQTVTLRCDPISGHDNLYWYRRVMGKEIKFLLHFVKESKQDESGMPNNRFLAERTGGTYSTLKVQPAELEDSGVYFCASSQTKGLRGPYEQYFGPGTRLTVT.